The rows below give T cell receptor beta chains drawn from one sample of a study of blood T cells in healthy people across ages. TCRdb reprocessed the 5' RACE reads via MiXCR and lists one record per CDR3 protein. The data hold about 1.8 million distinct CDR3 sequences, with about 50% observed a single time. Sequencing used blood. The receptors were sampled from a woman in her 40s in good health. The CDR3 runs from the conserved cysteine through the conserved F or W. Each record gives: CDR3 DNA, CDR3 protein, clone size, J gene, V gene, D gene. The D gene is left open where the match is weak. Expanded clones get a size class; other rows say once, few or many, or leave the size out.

CDR3 DNA: TGTGCCAGCAGACCCGACAGGGTACACACCGGGGAGCTGTTTTTT; CDR3 protein: CASRPDRVHTGELFF; clone size: NA; J gene: TRBJ2-2; V gene: TRBV6-5; D gene: TRBD1
CDR3 DNA: TGCGCCAGCAGAGAGAACTATGGCTACACCTTC; CDR3 protein: CASRENYGYTF; clone size: NA; J gene: TRBJ1-2; V gene: TRBV4-1; D gene: NA
CDR3 DNA: TGCGCCAGCAGCTTGACCGGGACAGGGGAATACGAGCAGTACTTC; CDR3 protein: CASSLTGTGEYEQYF; clone size: NA; J gene: TRBJ2-7; V gene: TRBV5-1; D gene: TRBD1
CDR3 DNA: TGTGCCAGCAGACGGACTAGAGTTCAGGGCAAATTCACAGATACGCAGTATTTT; CDR3 protein: CASRRTRVQGKFTDTQYF; clone size: NA; J gene: TRBJ2-3; V gene: TRBV2; D gene: TRBD2
CDR3 DNA: TGTGCCAGCAGCCAAGCGGTTGACAGGTTGAGAACTGAAGCTTTCTTT; CDR3 protein: CASSQAVDRLRTEAFF; clone size: NA; J gene: TRBJ1-1; V gene: TRBV3-1; D gene: NA
CDR3 DNA: TGTGCCAGCAGCCCAAGAGAGGGGCACCAAGAGACCCAGTACTTC; CDR3 protein: CASSPREGHQETQYF; clone size: NA; J gene: TRBJ2-5; V gene: TRBV28; D gene: NA
CDR3 DNA: TGTGCCAGCAGAGAGGGACATATCTATGGCTACACCTTC; CDR3 protein: CASREGHIYGYTF; clone size: NA; J gene: TRBJ1-2; V gene: TRBV6-5; D gene: NA
CDR3 DNA: TGTGCCAGCAGTTTTGGACAGGGAGCTTGGGAGCAGTACTTC; CDR3 protein: CASSFGQGAWEQYF; clone size: NA; J gene: TRBJ2-5; V gene: TRBV12-3/TRBV12-4; D gene: TRBD1
CDR3 DNA: TGCAGTGCTAGGAGGTTGAAGACTAATGGGGCCAACGTCCTGACTTTC; CDR3 protein: CSARRLKTNGANVLTF; clone size: few; J gene: TRBJ2-6; V gene: TRBV20-1; D gene: NA
CDR3 DNA: TGCAGTGCTAGGACAGGGGGCTGGGAGACCCAGTACTTC; CDR3 protein: CSARTGGWETQYF; clone size: NA; J gene: TRBJ2-5; V gene: TRBV20-1; D gene: TRBD1
CDR3 DNA: TGTGCCAGCAGCTTCGGACAGGGGGCTTCTAATGAGCAGTTCTTC; CDR3 protein: CASSFGQGASNEQFF; clone size: NA; J gene: TRBJ2-1; V gene: TRBV13; D gene: TRBD1
CDR3 DNA: TGTGCCAGCAGTTATGCGCAGACTACCTTCTATGGCTACACCTTC; CDR3 protein: CASSYAQTTFYGYTF; clone size: NA; J gene: TRBJ1-2; V gene: TRBV6-6; D gene: NA
CDR3 DNA: TGTGCCGTCACAGTCGGAGAGACCCAGTACTTC; CDR3 protein: CAVTVGETQYF; clone size: once; J gene: TRBJ2-5; V gene: TRBV3-1; D gene: NA
CDR3 DNA: TGTGCCAGCAGCGAACTAGGTGACAATGAGCAGTTCTTC; CDR3 protein: CASSELGDNEQFF; clone size: few; J gene: TRBJ2-1; V gene: TRBV14; D gene: NA
CDR3 DNA: TGTGCCAGCAGCTTGGCCACGGGGGATGAGCAGTTCTTC; CDR3 protein: CASSLATGDEQFF; clone size: NA; J gene: TRBJ2-1; V gene: TRBV5-8; D gene: NA
CDR3 DNA: TGTGCCAGCAGTTTCAGGTCTAGGCGAGCGACAGGATCTAGGGTTCAGCCCCAGCATTTT; CDR3 protein: CASSFRSRRATGSRVQPQHF; clone size: once; J gene: TRBJ1-5; V gene: TRBV27; D gene: NA
CDR3 DNA: TGTGCCAGCAGGCACAGGGGAGTAATGGCCAAAAACATTCAGTACTTC; CDR3 protein: CASRHRGVMAKNIQYF; clone size: NA; J gene: TRBJ2-4; V gene: TRBV6-1; D gene: TRBD1
CDR3 DNA: TGTGCCAGCAGCCCCCGCAGGGGGCTGAGCACAGATACGCAGTATTTT; CDR3 protein: CASSPRRGLSTDTQYF; clone size: NA; J gene: TRBJ2-3; V gene: TRBV5-4; D gene: TRBD1
CDR3 DNA: TGTGCCAGCAGATTTATCCCCGCTGGGACAGGGGGCTTCTATGGCTACACCTTC; CDR3 protein: CASRFIPAGTGGFYGYTF; clone size: once; J gene: TRBJ1-2; V gene: TRBV11-1; D gene: TRBD1
CDR3 DNA: TGTGCCAGCAGTACGAGTCATGAGCGGTTCTTC; CDR3 protein: CASSTSHERFF; clone size: NA; J gene: TRBJ2-1; V gene: TRBV28; D gene: NA
CDR3 DNA: TGTGCCAGCAGCTTTAAAGCGGGGGGGGCGGAGGGTCGAGAGACCCAGTACTTC; CDR3 protein: CASSFKAGGAEGRETQYF; clone size: NA; J gene: TRBJ2-5; V gene: TRBV11-2; D gene: TRBD2
CDR3 DNA: TGCAGTGCCCCATGGGAGAGCTCCTACGAGCAGTACTTC; CDR3 protein: CSAPWESSYEQYF; clone size: NA; J gene: TRBJ2-7; V gene: TRBV20-1; D gene: NA
CDR3 DNA: TGTGCCAGCAGTTACTCGGGTCTAGCGGGGGGATCTCGGTATGAGCAGTTCTTC; CDR3 protein: CASSYSGLAGGSRYEQFF; clone size: NA; J gene: TRBJ2-1; V gene: TRBV6-5; D gene: TRBD2
CDR3 DNA: TGCAGCGTTAAAGCCTATGGCTACACCTTC; CDR3 protein: CSVKAYGYTF; clone size: NA; J gene: TRBJ1-2; V gene: TRBV29-1; D gene: NA
CDR3 DNA: TGCAGTGCCCAATATAGCAATCAGCCCCAGCATTTT; CDR3 protein: CSAQYSNQPQHF; clone size: NA; J gene: TRBJ1-5; V gene: TRBV20-1; D gene: NA
CDR3 DNA: TGCAGTGCCCCGGGGGCCAGAGAGACCCAGTACTTC; CDR3 protein: CSAPGARETQYF; clone size: many; J gene: TRBJ2-5; V gene: TRBV20-1; D gene: NA
CDR3 DNA: TGCAGTGCTAGTACTAGCGGGGGGGCTCTCGAGCAGTACTTC; CDR3 protein: CSASTSGGALEQYF; clone size: NA; J gene: TRBJ2-7; V gene: TRBV20-1; D gene: TRBD2
CDR3 DNA: TGCGCCAGCAGCCAATACAGATTACTAGCCAAAAACATTCAGTACTTC; CDR3 protein: CASSQYRLLAKNIQYF; clone size: NA; J gene: TRBJ2-4; V gene: TRBV4-3; D gene: NA
CDR3 DNA: TGTGCCAGCAGTTTACGGGGTATCCCCTACGAGCAGTACTTC; CDR3 protein: CASSLRGIPYEQYF; clone size: NA; J gene: TRBJ2-7; V gene: TRBV27; D gene: NA
CDR3 DNA: TGTGCCAGCGGATGGACAGGGGCGGGTGAGCAGTTCTTC; CDR3 protein: CASGWTGAGEQFF; clone size: NA; J gene: TRBJ2-1; V gene: TRBV6-2/TRBV6-3; D gene: TRBD1
CDR3 DNA: TGTGCCAGCAGCTTTCGGCCTGCTGCGAACTATGGCTACACCTTC; CDR3 protein: CASSFRPAANYGYTF; clone size: NA; J gene: TRBJ1-2; V gene: TRBV3-1; D gene: NA
CDR3 DNA: TGTGCCAGCAGTTTAGAGCCGGGACTAGCGGGGTTCGATGAGCAGTTCTTC; CDR3 protein: CASSLEPGLAGFDEQFF; clone size: few; J gene: TRBJ2-1; V gene: TRBV27; D gene: TRBD2
CDR3 DNA: TGTGCCAGCAATCAGGGGGCCATGAACACTGAAGCTTTCTTT; CDR3 protein: CASNQGAMNTEAFF; clone size: NA; J gene: TRBJ1-1; V gene: TRBV7-2; D gene: TRBD1
CDR3 DNA: TGTGCCAGCAGCCTCCTCGGTGAGGGGATGGAGACCCAGTACTTC; CDR3 protein: CASSLLGEGMETQYF; clone size: NA; J gene: TRBJ2-5; V gene: TRBV7-2; D gene: NA
CDR3 DNA: TGTGCCAGCAGAGACGAGAGATCTTCACCCCTCCACTTT; CDR3 protein: CASRDERSSPLHF; clone size: NA; J gene: TRBJ1-6; V gene: TRBV6-2/TRBV6-3; D gene: NA
CDR3 DNA: TGTGCCAGCAGCGTAGCCGCGACGGTTGAGACCCAGTACTTC; CDR3 protein: CASSVAATVETQYF; clone size: few; J gene: TRBJ2-5; V gene: TRBV9; D gene: NA
CDR3 DNA: TGTGCCAGCAGTCGGGGGGAAGGGACCCAGTACTTC; CDR3 protein: CASSRGEGTQYF; clone size: NA; J gene: TRBJ2-5; V gene: TRBV12-3/TRBV12-4; D gene: TRBD2
CDR3 DNA: TGTGCCAGCAGCTTAGAGGGCAGGGGGTCGGATGAGCAGTTCTTC; CDR3 protein: CASSLEGRGSDEQFF; clone size: few; J gene: TRBJ2-1; V gene: TRBV7-2; D gene: TRBD1
CDR3 DNA: TGTGCCAGCAGCCAACTCGGGACAGCTTCCTATGGCTACACCTTC; CDR3 protein: CASSQLGTASYGYTF; clone size: NA; J gene: TRBJ1-2; V gene: TRBV4-2; D gene: TRBD1
CDR3 DNA: TGTGCCAGCAGCTATGGGAGAGCTTTCTTT; CDR3 protein: CASSYGRAFF; clone size: few; J gene: TRBJ1-1; V gene: TRBV7-2; D gene: NA
CDR3 DNA: TGTGCCACCAGCCAACCGTCCGGGACAAGCTCCAATGAGCAGTTCTTC; CDR3 protein: CATSQPSGTSSNEQFF; clone size: NA; J gene: TRBJ2-1; V gene: TRBV24-1; D gene: NA
CDR3 DNA: TGCAGTGCTAGAGATGGGAGCAGGGGGCCGTGGGACGAGCAGTACTTC; CDR3 protein: CSARDGSRGPWDEQYF; clone size: few; J gene: TRBJ2-7; V gene: TRBV20-1; D gene: TRBD1
CDR3 DNA: TGTGCCAGCAGCTGGACTAGCGGAGGAGCAGATACGCAGTATTTT; CDR3 protein: CASSWTSGGADTQYF; clone size: many; J gene: TRBJ2-3; V gene: TRBV5-1; D gene: TRBD2
CDR3 DNA: TGTGCCAGCAGCACTAGCGGGGGGGCCGGGGATGAGCAGTTCTTC; CDR3 protein: CASSTSGGAGDEQFF; clone size: many; J gene: TRBJ2-1; V gene: TRBV7-3; D gene: TRBD2
CDR3 DNA: TGCGCCAGCAGCCAAGGGGGGCAGGATACGCAGTATTTT; CDR3 protein: CASSQGGQDTQYF; clone size: few; J gene: TRBJ2-3; V gene: TRBV4-3; D gene: NA
CDR3 DNA: TGCAGCGTTGAGGGTACCGTGGGAATCTCCTACAATGAGCAGTTCTTC; CDR3 protein: CSVEGTVGISYNEQFF; clone size: few; J gene: TRBJ2-1; V gene: TRBV29-1; D gene: NA
CDR3 DNA: TGTGCCAGCAGTGGCCCGGTGGGCAATGAGCAGTTCTTC; CDR3 protein: CASSGPVGNEQFF; clone size: few; J gene: TRBJ2-1; V gene: TRBV6-5; D gene: NA
CDR3 DNA: TGCGCCAGCAGCCAAGGATCGGGGGGCCGTGGGACCCAGTACTTC; CDR3 protein: CASSQGSGGRGTQYF; clone size: few; J gene: TRBJ2-5; V gene: TRBV4-3; D gene: NA
CDR3 DNA: TGTGCCAGCAGCTGGGAACAGCGAGACTACGAGCAGTACTTC; CDR3 protein: CASSWEQRDYEQYF; clone size: NA; J gene: TRBJ2-7; V gene: TRBV7-2; D gene: NA
CDR3 DNA: TGCAGTGCCAGGGGCGGGGTCCTTCAGAACACTGAAGCTTTCTTT; CDR3 protein: CSARGGVLQNTEAFF; clone size: NA; J gene: TRBJ1-1; V gene: TRBV20-1; D gene: NA
CDR3 DNA: TGTGCCAGCAGTGAAGCAGACGGTCCAAATCAGCCCCAGCATTTT; CDR3 protein: CASSEADGPNQPQHF; clone size: NA; J gene: TRBJ1-5; V gene: TRBV6-1; D gene: NA
CDR3 DNA: TGTGCCAGCAGTCCCCATAGCGGGACAGGGTATCAGCCCCAGCATTTT; CDR3 protein: CASSPHSGTGYQPQHF; clone size: NA; J gene: TRBJ1-5; V gene: TRBV28; D gene: TRBD1
CDR3 DNA: TGTGCCAGCAGCCCACGACTGTGGAAAGAGACCCAGTTCTTC; CDR3 protein: CASSPRLWKETQFF; clone size: NA; J gene: TRBJ2-1; V gene: TRBV7-2; D gene: NA
CDR3 DNA: TGTGCCAGCAGCTTAGTCGGGCAGGGGGCCTACAATGAGCAGTTCTTC; CDR3 protein: CASSLVGQGAYNEQFF; clone size: few; J gene: TRBJ2-1; V gene: TRBV5-1; D gene: TRBD1
CDR3 DNA: TGCAGCGGGACGCCGGACTTGGAGGGCGAGCAGTACTTC; CDR3 protein: CSGTPDLEGEQYF; clone size: NA; J gene: TRBJ2-7; V gene: TRBV29-1; D gene: NA
CDR3 DNA: TGTGCCAGCAGCCCCGGGACAGGGGTCGCCTACGAGCAGTACTTC; CDR3 protein: CASSPGTGVAYEQYF; clone size: many; J gene: TRBJ2-7; V gene: TRBV7-9; D gene: TRBD1
CDR3 DNA: TGCAGTACTAGAGACCCGGGACTAGCGGGAGGGAAAAACATTCAGTACTTC; CDR3 protein: CSTRDPGLAGGKNIQYF; clone size: once; J gene: TRBJ2-4; V gene: TRBV20-1; D gene: TRBD2